Ten or more counts support the clone carrying this T cell receptor (beta chain). The data were taken from a study of human T cells and chemical hapten exposure. Looking at the study overall: Patch testing was performed with 0.01% DPC on the upper back, with reading at 6 days.

TCRdb reprocessed the RACE reads via MiXCR and lists one record per CDR3 protein. This table holds tens of thousands of distinct CDR3 sequences, approximately 3.4% found once. Germline CDR1 SGHTA, CDR2 FQGTGA. The CDR3 runs to 14 residues. The V and J ends lost 2 bases and 6 bases, in that order; junction bases with no gene match: 4. Sample time point: patch test 2, 6 weeks after DPC sensitization. Treatment meaning: therapeutic diphenylcyclopropenone sensitization with weekly scalp DPC. Every donor had alopecia and was 18 to 70 years old; all were suitable for DPC. Material: whole blood, obtained in connection with sensitization to the hapten diphenylcyclopropenone (DPC). The TCR was taken from a man in his forties with alopecia areata. Some clones in this sample may be carry-over from other donors' samples. The chain carries TRBV7-3 and TRBJ2-1; TRBD1 matches at 7 bases. CDR3 nucleotide sequence: TGTGCCAGCAGCTTAGGAGACAGGGTCAATGAGCAGTTCTTC. It yields the protein CASSLGDRVNEQFF.